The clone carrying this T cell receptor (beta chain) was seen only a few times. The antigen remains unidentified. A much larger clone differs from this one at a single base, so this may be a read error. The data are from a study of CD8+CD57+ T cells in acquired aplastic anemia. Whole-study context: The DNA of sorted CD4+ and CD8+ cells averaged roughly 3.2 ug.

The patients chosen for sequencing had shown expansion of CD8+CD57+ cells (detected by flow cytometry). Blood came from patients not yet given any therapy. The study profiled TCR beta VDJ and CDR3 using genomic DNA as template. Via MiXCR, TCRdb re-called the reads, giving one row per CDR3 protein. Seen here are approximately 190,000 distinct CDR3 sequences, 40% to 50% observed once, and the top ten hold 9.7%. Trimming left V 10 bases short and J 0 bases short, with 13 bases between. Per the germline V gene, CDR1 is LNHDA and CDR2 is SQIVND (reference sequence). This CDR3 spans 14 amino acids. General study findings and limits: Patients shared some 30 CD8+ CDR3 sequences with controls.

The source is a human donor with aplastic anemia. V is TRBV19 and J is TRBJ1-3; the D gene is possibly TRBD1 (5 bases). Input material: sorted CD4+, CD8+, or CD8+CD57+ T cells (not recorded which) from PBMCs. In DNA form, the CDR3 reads TGTGCCACTAAGAGGGACTTCTCTGGAAACACCATATATTTT. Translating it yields CATKRDFSGNTIYF.